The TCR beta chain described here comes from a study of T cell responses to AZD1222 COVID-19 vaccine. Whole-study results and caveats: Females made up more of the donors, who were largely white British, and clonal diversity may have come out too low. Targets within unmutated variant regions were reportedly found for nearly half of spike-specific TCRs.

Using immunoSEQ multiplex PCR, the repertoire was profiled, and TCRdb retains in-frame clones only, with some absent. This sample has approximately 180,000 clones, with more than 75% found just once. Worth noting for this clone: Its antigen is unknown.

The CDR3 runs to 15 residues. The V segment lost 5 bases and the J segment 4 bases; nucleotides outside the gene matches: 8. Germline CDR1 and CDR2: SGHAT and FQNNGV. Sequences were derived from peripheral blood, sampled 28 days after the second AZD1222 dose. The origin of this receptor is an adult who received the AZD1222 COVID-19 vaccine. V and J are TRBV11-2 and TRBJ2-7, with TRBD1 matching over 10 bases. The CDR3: CASSRPGTGVYEQYF. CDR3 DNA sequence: TGTGCCAGCAGCCGGCCCGGGACAGGGGTATACGAGCAGTACTTC.